Below, 13 T cell receptor beta chains from the same sample are listed, as sequenced in a study of CD8 T cells in Susac syndrome (dated by TCRdb to between 2018 and 2021). The library was made by the immunoSEQ multiplex PCR assay. RNA was extracted with the RNeasy kit and about 0.5 to 1 ug was reverse transcribed using random hexamers. The public sequencing data were trimmed at Q25 with fastp and processed into clonotypes with MiXCR by TCRdb, which kept only in-frame beta chains. A single entry per CDR3 protein holds the most common genes and DNA from its merged rows. This sample holds 200,000 to 250,000 distinct CDR3 sequences; 95% were observed only once. In total, the top ten clones hold about 0.091% of the sample. Input material: CD4+ T cells from PBMCs. All receptors derive from a human donor with multiple sclerosis.

V is TRBV2 and J is TRBJ2-7; D is unresolved. Germline assignment: CDR1 SNHLY and CDR2 FYNNEI. Trimming took off 6 bases at V and 2 bases at J, with 5 bases between the two ends. This CDR3 has 11 residues. This chain's CDR3 is CASRAAYEQYF. CDR3 bases: TGTGCCAGCAGGGCAGCCTACGAGCAGTACTTC.

This clonotype has just one count. This chain joins TRBV29-1 and TRBJ2-5, with 8 bases identical to TRBD2. The V gene end was trimmed by 3 bases and the J gene end by 4 bases; junction bases not matched to a gene: 4. Looked up from germline, CDR1 is SQVTM and CDR2 is ANQGSEA. The CDR3 totals 13 residues. The CDR3 DNA sequence: TGCAGCGTTGACCCGGGAGGGTCAGAGACCCAGTACTTC. Protein sequence: CSVDPGGSETQYF.

The V and J genes are TRBV2 and TRBJ2-5; TRBD2 matches 7 bases. The CDR3 totals 15 residues. The germline CDR1 and CDR2 sequences are SNHLY and FYNNEI. The V gene end was trimmed by 6 bases and the J gene end by 1 base; junction bases not matched to a gene: 8. The CDR3 coding sequence is TGTGCCAGCAGCAAGGGGAGGGCTACCCAAGAGACCCAGTACTTC. Residues: CASSKGRATQETQYF.

The chain carries TRBV29-1 and TRBJ2-2; 9 nucleotides line up with TRBD1. This CDR3 has 14 amino acids. Per germline, CDR1 SQVTM and CDR2 ANQGSEA. With V trimmed by 4 bases and J by 5 bases, 5 bases remained unmatched. For the CDR3, the DNA is TGCAGCGTTGGGGGGGACAGGGTAACCGGGGAGCTGTTTTTT. Translated: CSVGGDRVTGELFF.

This chain links TRBV28 with TRBJ1-2; D is uncertain. Trimming took 8 bases from V and 1 from J, leaving 11 bases between them. Germline CDR1 reads MDHEN; CDR2 reads SYDVKM. This CDR3 has 13 amino acids. Written as DNA, the CDR3 is TGTGCCAGCCGGAGGCAGGATAACTATGGCTACACCTTC. Amino acids: CASRRQDNYGYTF.

The rearrangement joins TRBV5-1 to TRBJ2-5; 9 bases line up with TRBD1. The germline gives CDR1 SGHRS, CDR2 YFSETQ. The CDR3 contains 14 residues. The V gene end was trimmed by 4 bases and the J gene end by 5 bases; junction bases not matched to a gene: 6. CDR3 sequence reads: CASSTQDRGETQYF. CDR3 in DNA: TGCGCCAGCAGCACACAGGACAGGGGTGAGACCCAGTACTTC.

V is TRBV30 and J is TRBJ2-5, with 8 bases lining up with TRBD1. Germline V gene sequence: CDR1 GTSNPN, CDR2 SVGIG (reference sequence). The CDR3 contains 14 residues. Unmatched junction bases numbered 5, after V lost 0 bases and J lost 5 bases. The CDR3 DNA follows: TGTGCCTGGAGTGTTTCAGGGGGCCGGGAGACCCAGTACTTC. It encodes CAWSVSGGRETQYF.

V and J are TRBV20-1 and TRBJ2-2; D uncertain. In germline, CDR1 is DFQATT, CDR2 SNEGSKA (reference sequence). The length of the CDR3 is 12 residues. Between the trimmed V and J ends, which lost 4 bases and 4 bases, there was a span of 7 bases. The CDR3 spells CSAKYLTGELFF. The CDR3 DNA reads TGCAGTGCTAAGTACCTCACCGGGGAGCTGTTTTTT.

The CDR3 DNA sequence: TGCGCCAGCAGCTGGATAAGCGCAGGGGGCAACACTGAAGCTTTCTTT. Its translation: CASSWISAGGNTEAFF. The rearrangement links TRBV5-1 to TRBJ1-1; TRBD1 aligns across 8 bases. The CDR3 runs to 16 residues. V shed 3 bases, J shed 2 bases, and the junction held 9 bases outside the gene matches. Germline lookup yields CDR1 SGHRS and CDR2 YFSETQ.

The rearrangement links TRBV30 to TRBJ1-1, with D unresolved. CDR3 size: 11 residues. The germline gives CDR1 GTSNPN, CDR2 SVGIG (reference sequence). V lost 3 bases, J lost 3 bases, and 5 bases lay in between. The CDR3 loop reads CAWREYTEAFF. The CDR3 DNA reads TGTGCCTGGAGGGAGTACACTGAAGCTTTCTTT.

This clonotype was seen only once. The chain recombines TRBV7-3 with TRBJ1-4; a weak D match, TRBD1 (6 bases). V lost 5 bases to trimming and J lost 7 bases, with 11 bases between them. The CDR3 is made up of 13 amino acids. Germline values: CDR1 SGHTA, CDR2 FQGTGA. CDR3 sequence: CASSKQGGEKLFF. The CDR3, as DNA: TGTGCCAGCAGCAAACAGGGCGGTGAAAAACTGTTTTTT.

The rearrangement uses TRBV3-1 and TRBJ2-7; no definite D call. Germline V gives CDR1 LGHDT, CDR2 YNNKEL (reference sequence). The CDR3 has 14 residues. Trimming took 4 bases from V and 0 from J, leaving 10 bases between them. This CDR3 reads CASSRRHTSYEQYF. CDR3 DNA: TGTGCCAGCAGCCGCAGACATACCTCCTACGAGCAGTACTTC.

This sequence joins TRBV20-1 and TRBJ2-5, with 10 bases aligning to TRBD2. The CDR3 runs 14 residues. The V gene end was trimmed by 2 bases and the J gene end by 5 bases; junction bases not matched to a gene: 5. The V gene's germline CDR1 is DFQATT and CDR2 SNEGSKA (reference sequence). DNA for the CDR3: TGCAGTGCTAGATTGGCTAGCGGGAGCGAGACCCAGTACTTC. Protein product: CSARLASGSETQYF.